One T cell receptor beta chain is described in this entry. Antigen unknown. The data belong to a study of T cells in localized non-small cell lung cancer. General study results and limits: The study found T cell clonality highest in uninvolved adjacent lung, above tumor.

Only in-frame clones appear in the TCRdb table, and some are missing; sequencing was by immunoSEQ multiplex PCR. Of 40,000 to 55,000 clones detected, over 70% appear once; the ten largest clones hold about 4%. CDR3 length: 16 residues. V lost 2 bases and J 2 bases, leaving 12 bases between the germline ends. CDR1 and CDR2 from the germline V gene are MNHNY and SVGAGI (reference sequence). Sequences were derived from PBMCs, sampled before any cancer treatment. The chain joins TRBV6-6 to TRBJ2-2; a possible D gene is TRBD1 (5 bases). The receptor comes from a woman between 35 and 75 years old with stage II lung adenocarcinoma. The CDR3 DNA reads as TGTGCCAGCAGTTACCTCGACAGAGGAAACACCGGGGAGCTGTTTTTT. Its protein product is CASSYLDRGNTGELFF.